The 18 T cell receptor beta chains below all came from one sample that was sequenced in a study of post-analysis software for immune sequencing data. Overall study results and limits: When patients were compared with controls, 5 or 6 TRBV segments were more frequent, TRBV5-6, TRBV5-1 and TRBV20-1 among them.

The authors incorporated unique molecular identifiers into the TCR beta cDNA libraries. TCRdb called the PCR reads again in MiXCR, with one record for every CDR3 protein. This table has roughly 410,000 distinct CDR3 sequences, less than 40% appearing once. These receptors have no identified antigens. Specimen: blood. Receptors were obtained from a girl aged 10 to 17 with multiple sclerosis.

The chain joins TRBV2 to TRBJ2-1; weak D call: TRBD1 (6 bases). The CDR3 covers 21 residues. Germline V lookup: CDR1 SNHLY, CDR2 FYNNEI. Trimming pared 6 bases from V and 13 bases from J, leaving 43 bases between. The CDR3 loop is CASSLPGRFDTRGQPTSTQFF. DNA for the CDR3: TGTGCCAGCAGCCTCCCGGGTAGATTCGATACTAGGGGACAACCGACTTCGACCCAGTTCTTC.

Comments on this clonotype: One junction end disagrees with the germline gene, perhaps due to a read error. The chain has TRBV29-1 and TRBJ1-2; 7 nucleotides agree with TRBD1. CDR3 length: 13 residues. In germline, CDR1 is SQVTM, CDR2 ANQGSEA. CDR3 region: CSVEYRTGWGCTF. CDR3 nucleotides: TGCAGCGTTGAATACCGGACAGGCTGGGGCTGCACCTTC.

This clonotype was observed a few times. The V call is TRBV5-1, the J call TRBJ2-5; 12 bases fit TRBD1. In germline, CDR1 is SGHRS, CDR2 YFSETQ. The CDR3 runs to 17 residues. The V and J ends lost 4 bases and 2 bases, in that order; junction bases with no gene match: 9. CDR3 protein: CASSPGQGAFHQETQYF. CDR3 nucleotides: TGCGCCAGCAGCCCGGGACAGGGGGCCTTTCATCAAGAGACCCAGTACTTC.

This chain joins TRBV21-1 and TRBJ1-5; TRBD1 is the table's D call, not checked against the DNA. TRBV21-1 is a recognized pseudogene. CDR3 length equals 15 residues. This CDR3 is CASSKEWQGNQPQHF. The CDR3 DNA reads TGTGCCAGCAGCAAAGAGTGGCAGGGTAATCAGCCCCAGCATTTT.

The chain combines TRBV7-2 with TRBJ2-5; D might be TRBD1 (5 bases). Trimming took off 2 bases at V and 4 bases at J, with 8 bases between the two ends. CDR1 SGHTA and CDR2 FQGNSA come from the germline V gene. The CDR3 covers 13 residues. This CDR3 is CASSLRQRETQYF. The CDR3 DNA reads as TGTGCCAGCAGCTTACGACAGAGAGAGACCCAGTACTTC.

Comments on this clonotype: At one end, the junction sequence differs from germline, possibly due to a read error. The CDR3 protein is CASSRSGGPNTGELFF. As DNA, the CDR3 is TGTGCTAGCAGCCGGAGCGGGGGGCCGAACACCGGGGAGCTGTTTTTT. This rearrangement joins TRBV7-7 to TRBJ2-2, with 9 bases lining up with TRBD2. This CDR3 contains 16 residues. The germline V gene has CDR1 SSHAT and CDR2 FNYEAQ (reference sequence). Drawing the rest from reference TRBV7-7 and TRBJ2-2, the complete variable domain is GAGVSQSPRYKVTKRGQDVTLRCDPISSHATLYWYQQALGQGPEFLTYFNYEAQPDKSGLPSDRFSAERPEGSISTLTIQRTEQRDSAMYRCASSRSGGPNTGELFFGEGSRLTVL.

CDR3 residues: CASSYYGTEYGYTF. In nucleotides, the CDR3 is TGTGCCAGCAGTTACTATGGGACGGAATATGGCTACACCTTC. The chain links TRBV6-5 to TRBJ1-2, with D perhaps matching TRBD1 (5 bases). The CDR3 runs 14 residues. Germline V gene sequence: CDR1 MNHEY, CDR2 SVGAGI. V was pared by 1 base and J by 5 bases, with 11 bases between.

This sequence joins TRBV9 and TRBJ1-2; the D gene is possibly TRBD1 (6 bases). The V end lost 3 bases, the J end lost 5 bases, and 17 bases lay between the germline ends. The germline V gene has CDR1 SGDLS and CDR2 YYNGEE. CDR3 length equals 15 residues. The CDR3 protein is CASSATGPSAYGYTF. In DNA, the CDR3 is TGTGCCAGCAGCGCGACAGGCCCTTCCGCATATGGCTACACCTTC.

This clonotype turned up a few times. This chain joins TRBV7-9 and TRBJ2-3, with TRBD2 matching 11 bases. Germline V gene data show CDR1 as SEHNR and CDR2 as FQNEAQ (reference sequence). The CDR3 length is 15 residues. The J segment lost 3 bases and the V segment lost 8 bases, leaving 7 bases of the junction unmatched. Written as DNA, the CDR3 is TGTGCCAGCGCCCTTCTAGCGGGGGGTACAGATACGCAGTATTTT. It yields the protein CASALLAGGTDTQYF.

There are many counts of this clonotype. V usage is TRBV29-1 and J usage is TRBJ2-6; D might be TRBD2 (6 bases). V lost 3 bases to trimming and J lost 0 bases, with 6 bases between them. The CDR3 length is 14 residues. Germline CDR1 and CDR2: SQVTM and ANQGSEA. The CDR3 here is CSVDGSSGANVLTF. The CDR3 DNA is TGCAGCGTTGACGGGAGCTCTGGGGCCAACGTCCTGACTTTC.

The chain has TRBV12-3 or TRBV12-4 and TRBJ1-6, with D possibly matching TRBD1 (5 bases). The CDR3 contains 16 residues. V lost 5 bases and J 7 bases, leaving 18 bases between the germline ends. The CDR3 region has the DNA TGTGCCAGCAGTGGCCAAGCGGGACTTATCAATTCACCCCTCCACTTT. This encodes CASSGQAGLINSPLHF.

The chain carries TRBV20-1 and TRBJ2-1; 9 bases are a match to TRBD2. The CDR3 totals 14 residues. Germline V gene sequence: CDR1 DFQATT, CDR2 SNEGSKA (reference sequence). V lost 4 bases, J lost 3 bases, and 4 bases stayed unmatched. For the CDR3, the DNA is TGCAGTGCTAAGAGACTAGCGGTCTACAATGAGCAGTTCTTC. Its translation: CSAKRLAVYNEQFF.

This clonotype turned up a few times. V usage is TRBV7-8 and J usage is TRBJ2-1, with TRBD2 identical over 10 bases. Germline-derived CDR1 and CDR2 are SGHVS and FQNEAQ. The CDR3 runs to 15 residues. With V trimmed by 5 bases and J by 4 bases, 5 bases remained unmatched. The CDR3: CASSTPSGGYNEQFF. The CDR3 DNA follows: TGTGCCAGCAGCACGCCTAGCGGGGGTTACAATGAGCAGTTCTTC.

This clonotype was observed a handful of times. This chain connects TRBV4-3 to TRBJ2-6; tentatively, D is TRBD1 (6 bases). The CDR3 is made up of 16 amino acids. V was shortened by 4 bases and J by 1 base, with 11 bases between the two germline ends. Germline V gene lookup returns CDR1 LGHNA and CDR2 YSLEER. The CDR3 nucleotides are TGCGCCAGCAGCCGAGAAGGGGGATCTGGGGCCAACGTCCTGACTTTC. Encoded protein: CASSREGGSGANVLTF.

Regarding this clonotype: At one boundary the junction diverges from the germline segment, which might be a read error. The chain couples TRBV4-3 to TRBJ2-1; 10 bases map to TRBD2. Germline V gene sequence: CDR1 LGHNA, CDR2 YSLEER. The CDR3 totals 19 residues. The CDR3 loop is CASSHYRRASGGQRNEPFF. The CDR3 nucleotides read TGCGCCAGCAGCCATTACCGTCGGGCTAGCGGGGGTCAGCGCAATGAGCCGTTCTTC.

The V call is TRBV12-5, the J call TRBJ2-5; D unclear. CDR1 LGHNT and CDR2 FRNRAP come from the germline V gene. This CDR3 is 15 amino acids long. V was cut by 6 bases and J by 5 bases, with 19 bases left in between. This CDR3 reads CASGPGLSTEETQYF. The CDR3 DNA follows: TGTGCTAGTGGCCCCGGCCTCAGTACAGAGGAGACCCAGTACTTC.

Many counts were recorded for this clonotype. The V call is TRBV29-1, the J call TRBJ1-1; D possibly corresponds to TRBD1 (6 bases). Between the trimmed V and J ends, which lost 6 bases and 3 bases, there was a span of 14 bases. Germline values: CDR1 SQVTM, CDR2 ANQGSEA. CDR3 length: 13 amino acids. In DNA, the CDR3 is TGCAGCGTCCTCAAGGGGGGAGACACTGAAGCTTTCTTT. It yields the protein CSVLKGGDTEAFF.

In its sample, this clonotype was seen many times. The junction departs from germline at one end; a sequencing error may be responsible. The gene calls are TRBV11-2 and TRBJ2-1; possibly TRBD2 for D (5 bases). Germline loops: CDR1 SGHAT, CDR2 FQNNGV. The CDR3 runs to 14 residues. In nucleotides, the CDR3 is TGCGCCAGCAGCTTGGACCTAGCTTACAATGAGCAGTTCTTC. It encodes CASSLDLAYNEQFF.